This T cell receptor beta chain was sequenced in a study of blood T cells in healthy people across ages. Findings of the study overall: Estimated diversity across one million T cells was deemed an underestimate.

In germline, CDR1 is MDHEN, CDR2 SYDVKM. This CDR3 comprises 17 residues. V lost 3 bases and J lost 1, with 19 bases in between. Worth noting for this clonotype: No antigen is known for it.

A second 7 to 11 cycle PCR used barcoded and J-beta primers. From the 5' RACE reads, TCRdb called clonotypes with MiXCR, one entry per CDR3 protein. Among some 760,000 distinct CDR3 sequences listed, roughly 25% were seen once. In addition, the sample was reused for a study of T cells of mothers and their children. Per that paper: Over 9.5 million reads per mother and some 3 million per child were obtained. In related and unrelated pairs alike, thymic selection shapes TCR recombination output, with inherited differences minor.

Sequencing was carried out using blood. This chain joins TRBV28 and TRBJ2-7; a possible D gene is TRBD1 (5 bases). The TCR was taken from a boy aged 5-17 years in good health. CDR3: CASSFDPRGTNSYEQYF. The CDR3 DNA follows: TGTGCCAGCAGTTTTGACCCAAGGGGAACCAATTCCTACGAGCAGTACTTC.